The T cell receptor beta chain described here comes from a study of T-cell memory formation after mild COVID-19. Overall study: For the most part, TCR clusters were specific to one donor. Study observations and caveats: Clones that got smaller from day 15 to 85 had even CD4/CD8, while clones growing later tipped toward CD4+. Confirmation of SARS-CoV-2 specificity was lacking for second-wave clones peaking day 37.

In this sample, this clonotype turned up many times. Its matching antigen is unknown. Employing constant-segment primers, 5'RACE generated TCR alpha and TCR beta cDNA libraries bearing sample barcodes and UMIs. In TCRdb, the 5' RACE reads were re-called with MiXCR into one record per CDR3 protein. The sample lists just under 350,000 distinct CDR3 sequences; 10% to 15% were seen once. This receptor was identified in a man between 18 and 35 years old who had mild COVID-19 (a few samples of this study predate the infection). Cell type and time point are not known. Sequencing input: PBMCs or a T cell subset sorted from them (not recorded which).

The CDR3 region is CASSPGVRGTQEETQYF. The CDR3 DNA reads as TGTGCCAGCAGCCCAGGGGTTCGGGGGACCCAAGAAGAGACCCAGTACTTC. The rearrangement joins TRBV7-3 to TRBJ2-5; D assignment may be TRBD1 or TRBD2 (6 bases each). The V and J ends lost 5 bases and 3 bases respectively, with 22 bases between them. The CDR3 extends over 17 amino acids. Germline CDR1 is SGHTA and CDR2 is FQGTGA. Complete variable domain (other parts from reference TRBV7-3 and TRBJ2-5): GAGVSQTPSNKVTEKGKYVELRCDPISGHTALYWYRQSLGQGPEFLIYFQGTGAADDSGLPNDRFFAVRPEGSVSTLKIQRTERGDSAVYLCASSPGVRGTQEETQYFGPGTRLLVL.